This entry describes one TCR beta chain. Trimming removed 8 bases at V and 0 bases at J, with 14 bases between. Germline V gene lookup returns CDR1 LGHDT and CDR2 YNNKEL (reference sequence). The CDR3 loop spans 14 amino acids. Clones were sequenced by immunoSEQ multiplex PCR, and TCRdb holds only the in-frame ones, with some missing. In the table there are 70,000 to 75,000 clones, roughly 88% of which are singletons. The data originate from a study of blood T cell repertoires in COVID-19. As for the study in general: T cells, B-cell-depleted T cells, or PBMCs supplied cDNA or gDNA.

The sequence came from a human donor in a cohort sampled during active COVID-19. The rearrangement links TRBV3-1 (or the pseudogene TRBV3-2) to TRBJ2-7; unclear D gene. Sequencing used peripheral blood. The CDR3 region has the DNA TGTGCCAGCCGTCGGAGCTCAAGCTCCTACGAGCAGTACTTC. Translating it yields CASRRSSSSYEQYF.